The entry that follows covers one TCR beta chain sequence. The sample belongs to a study of T cell responses to AZD1222 COVID-19 vaccine. The method was immunoSEQ multiplex PCR; TCRdb's version includes in-frame clones alone and lacks a portion of them. The sample has approximately 180,000 clones, roughly 92% seen once. The sequencing here drew on peripheral blood, taken 28 days after the second dose of the MenACWY control vaccine. This sequence was found in an adult who received the MenACWY meningococcal vaccine as a control.

The CDR3 spells CASSSGDATNEKLFF. CDR3 DNA sequence: TGTGCCAGCAGTTCCGGGGATGCAACTAATGAAAAACTGTTTTTT. The gene calls are TRBV6-5 and TRBJ1-4; D is unclear. Trimming pared 4 bases from V and 0 bases from J, leaving 9 bases between. Per the germline V gene, CDR1 is MNHEY and CDR2 is SVGAGI. The CDR3 loop spans 15 amino acids.